This paragraph covers one TCR beta chain sequence. This clonotype was picked up many times. What this receptor recognizes is not known. Base quality data are lacking; no much larger clone is found one base away. The source of the sample is a study of identical twins (dated by TCRdb to between 2015 and 2016). With respect to the entire study: To test whether fetal clonotypes persist, the study used deep sequencing on TCR alpha and beta repertoires from monozygotic twins, unrelated adults of various ages, and cord blood. To rule out contamination, the twin experiments were replicated at different times with different library preparation protocols. Broader findings and caveats from the paper: Excess twin sharing in beta out-of-frame sequences was weaker because fewer shared sequences lowered the signal-to-noise ratio. Zero-insertion analyses could be partly confounded by invariant T cells such as MAIT and iNKT, though diverse VJ usage argued against such confounding for most clonotypes. Compared with coincidental sharing between unrelated individuals, out-of-frame TCR alpha sequences shared between twins showed an excess of sequences with low generation probability. In monozygotic twins, out-of-frame TCR alpha sharing was systematically underestimated by recombination models, although the models agreed with sharing between unrelated individuals. Abundant cord blood beta clonotypes carried fewer insertions; young adult naive repertoires showed a weaker similar trend, while memory repertoires showed none. Because the same donors could not be followed over many years, the conclusions depended on cross-sectional statistical analysis.

V is cut back by 5 bases and J by 3 bases, with 3 bases in the junction unmatched. The germline V gene specifies MNHNS as CDR1 and SASEGT as CDR2. From cysteine to phenylalanine, the CDR3 is 14 amino acids long. CDR3 DNA is the only sequence kept; it has 42 bases, read in frame from the first base. Only healthy Caucasian donors were included. The study also sequenced three unrelated non-twin adults: a male aged 18 to 29, a male aged 50 to 60 and a female aged 50 to 60. Using Miltenyi CD45RO+ enrichment and human naive T-cell isolation kits, memory (CD45RO+) and naive T cells were isolated from PBMC. Library construction relied on 5' RACE. These reads were obtained on an Illumina HiSeq 2000. A universal primer binding site was added through template switching, and the final cDNA carried a unique molecular identifier so that TCR cDNA molecules could be counted accurately. Specific primers in the conserved constant-segment region were used to synthesize first-strand cDNA for TCR alpha and beta chains. To control for contamination, each cDNA library was double barcoded with a SMART-Mk sample barcode plus Illumina barcodes. TruSeq adapter sequences, together with Illumina sample barcodes, were added in two successive PCR steps. The Illumina HiSeq platform was used with custom primers to sequence TCR alpha and beta cDNA libraries. On the study's bioinformatics: Raw reads were processed with MiGEC to extract unique molecular identifiers, and MiXCR was used to determine CDR3 positions. For each individual, recombination models were inferred using an EM algorithm with the repgenHMM and IGoR tools. The analysis of shared clonotypes was done with the tcR package in R, with sharing normalized by the product of cloneset sizes. To study raw recombination free of thymic and clonal selection effects, out-of-frame nonproductive sequences were analyzed. The public reads were reprocessed in TCRdb via fastp at Q25 and MiXCR, keeping in-frame beta chains. CDR3 protein sequences are deduplicated, and each keeps its most common genes and DNA. TCRdb's processing, not the study's, gives the V and J calls here. In all, the sample holds some 710,000 distinct CDR3 sequences, and roughly 6.2% of those were seen once. Roughly 2% of the sample is taken by the ten largest.

The chain couples TRBV6-1 to TRBJ2-7, with 11 central nucleotides matching TRBD2. The sample taken for sequencing was naive T cells sorted from blood. The sample's cell subset or site label is to be understood as: cells isolated with a human naive T-cell isolation kit. The clonotype comes from a man younger than 35 in good health. The CDR3 has the sequence CASSPGTSGYEQYF. Read as DNA, the sequence is TGTGCCAGCAGTCCCGGGACTAGCGGCTACGAGCAGTACTTC.